A selection of T cell receptor beta chains follows, all from one sample in a study of beta chain features in type 1 diabetes. Assay: immunoSEQ multiplex PCR; the TCRdb copy retains only in-frame clones and omits some. The profile covers around 130,000 clones, with 16% appearing a single time and 2% to 3% taken by the ten largest. Specimen: central memory CD4+ T cells from blood. The receptors derive from a man in his thirties or forties with type 1 diabetes. CDR3s include the opening cysteine and the closing phenylalanine or tryptophan.

V gene	CDR3 protein
TRBV7-6	CASSLELASNEQFF
TRBV4-2	CASSQETGIYTF
TRBV18	CASSPQTASSYNEQFF
TRBV7-3	CASSSTGSGNHEQFF
TRBV7-9	CASSPGTGRTTEAFF
TRBV4-2	CASSQEGAGQGPREQYF
TRBV25-1	CASSESGLAKNIQYF
TRBV6-5	CASRGDSLYGYTF
TRBV30	CAWSSGLATDTQYF
TRBV7-3	CASSQGPASNEQFF
TRBV9	CASSEDPGTHTDTQYF
TRBV4-3	CASSQAYPSTDTQYF
TRBV7-8	CASSDRVAKNIQYF
TRBV6-5	CASSYSGANVLTF
TRBV7-9	CASSISQTGQETQYF
TRBV18	CASSLGDRDTQYF
TRBV7-9	CASSLGTEETQYF